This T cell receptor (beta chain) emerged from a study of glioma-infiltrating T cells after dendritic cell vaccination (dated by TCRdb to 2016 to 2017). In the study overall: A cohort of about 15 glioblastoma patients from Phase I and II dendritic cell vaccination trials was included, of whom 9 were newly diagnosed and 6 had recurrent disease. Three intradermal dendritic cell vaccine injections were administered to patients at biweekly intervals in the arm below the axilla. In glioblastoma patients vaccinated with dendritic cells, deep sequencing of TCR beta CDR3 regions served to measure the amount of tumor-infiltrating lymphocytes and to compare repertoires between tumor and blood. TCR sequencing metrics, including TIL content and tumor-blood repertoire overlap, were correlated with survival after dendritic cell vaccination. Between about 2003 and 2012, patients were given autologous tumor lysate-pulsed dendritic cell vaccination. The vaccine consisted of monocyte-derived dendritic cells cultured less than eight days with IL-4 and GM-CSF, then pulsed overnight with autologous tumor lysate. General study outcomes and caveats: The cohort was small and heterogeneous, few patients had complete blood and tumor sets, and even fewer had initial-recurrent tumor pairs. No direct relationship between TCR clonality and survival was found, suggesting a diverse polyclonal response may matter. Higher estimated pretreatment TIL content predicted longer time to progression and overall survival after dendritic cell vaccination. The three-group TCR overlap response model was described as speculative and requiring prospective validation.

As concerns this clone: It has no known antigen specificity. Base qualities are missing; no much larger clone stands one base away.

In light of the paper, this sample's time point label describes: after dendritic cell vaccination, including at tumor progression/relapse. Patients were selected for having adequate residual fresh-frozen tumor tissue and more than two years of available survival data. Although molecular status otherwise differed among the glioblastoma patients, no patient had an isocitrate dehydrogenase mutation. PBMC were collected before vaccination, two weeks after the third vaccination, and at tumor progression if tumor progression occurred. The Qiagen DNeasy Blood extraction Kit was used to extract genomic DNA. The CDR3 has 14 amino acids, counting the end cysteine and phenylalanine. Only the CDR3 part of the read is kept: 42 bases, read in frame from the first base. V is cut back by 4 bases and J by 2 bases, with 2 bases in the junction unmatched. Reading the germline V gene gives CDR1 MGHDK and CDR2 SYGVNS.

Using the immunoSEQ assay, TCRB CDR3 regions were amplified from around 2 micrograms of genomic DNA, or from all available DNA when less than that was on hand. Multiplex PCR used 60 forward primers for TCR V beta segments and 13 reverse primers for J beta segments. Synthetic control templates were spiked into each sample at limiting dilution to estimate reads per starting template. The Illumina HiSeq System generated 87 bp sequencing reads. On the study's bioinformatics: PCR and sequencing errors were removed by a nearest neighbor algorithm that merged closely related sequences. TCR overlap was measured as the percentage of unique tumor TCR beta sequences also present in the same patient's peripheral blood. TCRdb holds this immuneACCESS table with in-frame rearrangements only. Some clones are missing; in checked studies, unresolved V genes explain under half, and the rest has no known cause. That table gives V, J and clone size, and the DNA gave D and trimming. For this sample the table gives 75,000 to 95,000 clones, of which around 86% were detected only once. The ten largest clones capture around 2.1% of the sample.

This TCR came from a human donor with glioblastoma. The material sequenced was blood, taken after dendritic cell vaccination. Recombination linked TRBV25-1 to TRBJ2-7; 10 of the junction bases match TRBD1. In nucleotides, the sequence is TGTGCCAGCAGTGGGGACAGGGGACCCTACGAGCAGTACTTC. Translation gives CASSGDRGPYEQYF.